The source of this TCR beta chain is a study of shared clonotypes between healthy human individuals. Adult donors, all healthy and HIV-negative, had no recent acute infections or vaccinations. Naive CD45RA+ and memory CD45RA-negative subsets were split from CD4+ cells. Sequencing used immunoSEQ multiplex PCR; TCRdb keeps in-frame clones, though not all of them. Seen here are millions of clones, over 85% observed once, and the top ten hold 0.13%. The receptor was derived from a man aged 18 to 29 in good health. The sample was naive CD4+ T cells sorted from blood. Subset indicated: CD45RA+ positively selected.

CDR3 loop: CASSQIDRGSSYNSPLHF. The DNA for the CDR3 is TGCGCCAGCAGCCAAATCGACAGGGGGAGCTCCTATAATTCACCCCTCCACTTT. The chain has TRBV4-1 and TRBJ1-6; the match to TRBD1 covers 9 bases. With V trimmed by 2 bases and J by 0 bases, 5 bases remained unmatched. The CDR3 length is 18 residues. Per the germline V gene, CDR1 is MGHRA and CDR2 is YSYEKL.